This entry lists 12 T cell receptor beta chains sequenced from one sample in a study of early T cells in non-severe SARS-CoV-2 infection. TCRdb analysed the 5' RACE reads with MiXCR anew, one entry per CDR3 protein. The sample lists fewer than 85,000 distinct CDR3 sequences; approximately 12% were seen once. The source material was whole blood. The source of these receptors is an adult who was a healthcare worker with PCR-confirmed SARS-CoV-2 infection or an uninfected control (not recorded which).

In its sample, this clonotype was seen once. CDR3 sequence (DNA): TGTGCCACCCTCGGGGTGACGCTCTATGGCTACACCTTC. As protein: CATLGVTLYGYTF. V is TRBV28 and J is TRBJ1-2; D is ambiguous. The germline V gene has CDR1 MDHEN and CDR2 SYDVKM. This CDR3 is built from 13 residues. The ends were cut back, 10 bases at V and 4 bases at J, with 16 bases in the middle.

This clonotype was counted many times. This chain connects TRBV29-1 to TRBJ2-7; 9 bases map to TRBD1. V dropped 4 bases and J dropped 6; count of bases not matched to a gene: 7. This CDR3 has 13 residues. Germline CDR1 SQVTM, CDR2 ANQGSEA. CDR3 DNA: TGCAGCGTTGTGTTGACAGGGGGAATCGAGCAGTACTTC. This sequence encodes CSVVLTGGIEQYF.

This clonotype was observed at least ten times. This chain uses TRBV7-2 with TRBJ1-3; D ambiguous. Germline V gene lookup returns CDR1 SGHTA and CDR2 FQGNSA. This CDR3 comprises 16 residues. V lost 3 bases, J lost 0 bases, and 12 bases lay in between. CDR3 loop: CASSFTTLSSGNTIYF. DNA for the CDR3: TGTGCCAGCAGCTTTACGACCTTAAGCTCTGGAAACACCATATATTTT.

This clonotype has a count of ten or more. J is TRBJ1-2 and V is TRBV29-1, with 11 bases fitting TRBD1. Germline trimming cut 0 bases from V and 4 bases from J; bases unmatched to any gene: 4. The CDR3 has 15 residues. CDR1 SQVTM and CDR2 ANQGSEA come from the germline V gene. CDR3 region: CSVEDPDRGPYGYTF. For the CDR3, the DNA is TGCAGCGTTGAAGACCCGGACAGGGGGCCCTATGGCTACACCTTC.

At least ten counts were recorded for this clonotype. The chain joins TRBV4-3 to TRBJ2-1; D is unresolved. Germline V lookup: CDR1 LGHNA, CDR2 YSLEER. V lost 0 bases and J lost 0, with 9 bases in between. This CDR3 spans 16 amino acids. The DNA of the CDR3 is TGCGCCAGCAGCCAAGATTGGATGAACTCCTACAATGAGCAGTTCTTC. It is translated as CASSQDWMNSYNEQFF.

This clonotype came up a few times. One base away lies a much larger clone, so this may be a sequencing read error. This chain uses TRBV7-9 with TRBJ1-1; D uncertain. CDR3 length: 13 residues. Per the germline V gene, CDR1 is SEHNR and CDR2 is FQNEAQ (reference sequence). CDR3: CVSSLGPSTEAFF. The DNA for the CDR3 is TGTGTCAGCAGCTTAGGACCATCCACTGAAGCTTTCTTT. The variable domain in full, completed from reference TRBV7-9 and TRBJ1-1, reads DTGVSQNPRHKITKRGQNVTFRCDPISEHNRLYWYRQTLGQGPEFLTYFQNEAQLEKSRLLSDRFSAERPKGSFSTLEIQRTEQGDSAMYLCVSSLGPSTEAFFGQGTRLTVV.

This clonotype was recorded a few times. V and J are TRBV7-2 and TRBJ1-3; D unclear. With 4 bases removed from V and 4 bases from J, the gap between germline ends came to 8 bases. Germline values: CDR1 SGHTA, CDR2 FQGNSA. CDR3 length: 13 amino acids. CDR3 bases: TGTGCCAGCAGCTCCCTACAGGGAAACACCATATATTTT. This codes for CASSSLQGNTIYF. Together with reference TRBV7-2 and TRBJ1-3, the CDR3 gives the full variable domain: GAGVSQSPSNKVTEKGKDVELRCDPISGHTALYWYRQSLGQGLEFLIYFQGNSAPDKSGLPSDRFSAERTGGSVSTLTIQRTQQEDSAVYLCASSSLQGNTIYFGEGSWLTVV.

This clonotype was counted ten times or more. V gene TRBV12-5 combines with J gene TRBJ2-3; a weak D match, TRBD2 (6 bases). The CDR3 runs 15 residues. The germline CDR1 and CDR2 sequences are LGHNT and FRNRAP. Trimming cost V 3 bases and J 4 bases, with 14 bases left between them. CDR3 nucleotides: TGTGCTAGTGGTTTTAGTAGCGGAGAATCAGATACGCAGTATTTT. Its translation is CASGFSSGESDTQYF.

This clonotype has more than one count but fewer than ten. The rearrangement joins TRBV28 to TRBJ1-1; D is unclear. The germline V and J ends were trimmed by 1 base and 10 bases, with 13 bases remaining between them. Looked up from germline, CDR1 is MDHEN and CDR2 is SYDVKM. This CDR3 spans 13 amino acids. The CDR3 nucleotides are TGTGCCAGCAGTTTATACCAGGTCGGGCGAGCTTTCTTT. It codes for CASSLYQVGRAFF.

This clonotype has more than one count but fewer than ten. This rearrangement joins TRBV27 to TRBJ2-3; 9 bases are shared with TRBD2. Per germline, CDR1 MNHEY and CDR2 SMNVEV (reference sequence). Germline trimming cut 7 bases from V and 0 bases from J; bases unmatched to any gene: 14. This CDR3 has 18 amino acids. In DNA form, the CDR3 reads TGTGCCAGCACTTTTCGGTTTGCTAGCGGGACGAGCACAGATACGCAGTATTTT. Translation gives CASTFRFASGTSTDTQYF.

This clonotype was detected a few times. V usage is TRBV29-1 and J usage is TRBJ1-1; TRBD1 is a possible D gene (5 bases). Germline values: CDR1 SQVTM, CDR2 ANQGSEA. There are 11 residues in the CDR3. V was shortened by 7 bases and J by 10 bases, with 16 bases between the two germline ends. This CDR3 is CSARTGRGAFF. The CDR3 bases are TGCAGCGCCCGGACGGGGAGGGGAGCTTTCTTT. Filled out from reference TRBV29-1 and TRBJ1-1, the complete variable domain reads SAVISQKPSRDICQRGTSLTIQCQVDSQVTMMFWYRQQPGQSLTLIATANQGSEATYESGFVIDKFPISRPNLTFSTLTVSNMSPEDSSIYLCSARTGRGAFFGQGTRLTVV.

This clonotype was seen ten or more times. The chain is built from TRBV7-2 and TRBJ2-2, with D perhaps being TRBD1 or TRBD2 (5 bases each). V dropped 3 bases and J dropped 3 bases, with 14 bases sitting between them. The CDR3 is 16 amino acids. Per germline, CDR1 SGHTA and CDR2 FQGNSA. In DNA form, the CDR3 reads TGTGCCAGCAGCTTTCGATCGGGACCATACACCGGGGAGCTGTTTTTT. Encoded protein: CASSFRSGPYTGELFF.